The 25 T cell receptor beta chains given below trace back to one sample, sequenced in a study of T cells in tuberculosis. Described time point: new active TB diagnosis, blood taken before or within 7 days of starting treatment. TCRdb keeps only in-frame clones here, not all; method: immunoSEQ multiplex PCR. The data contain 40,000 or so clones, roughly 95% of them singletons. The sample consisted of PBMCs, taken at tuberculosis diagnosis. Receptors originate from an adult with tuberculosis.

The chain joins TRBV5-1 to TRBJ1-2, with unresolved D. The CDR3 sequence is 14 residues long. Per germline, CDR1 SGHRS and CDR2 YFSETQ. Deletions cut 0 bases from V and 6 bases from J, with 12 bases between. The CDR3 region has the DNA TGCGCCAGCAGCTTGGGTCGACGGAGGGATGGCTACACCTTC. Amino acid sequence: CASSLGRRRDGYTF.

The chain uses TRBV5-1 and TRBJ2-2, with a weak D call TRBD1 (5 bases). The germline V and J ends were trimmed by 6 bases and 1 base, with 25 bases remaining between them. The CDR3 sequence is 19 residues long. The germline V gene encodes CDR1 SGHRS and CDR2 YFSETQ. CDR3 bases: TGCGCCAGCACCTCACGGTTGGGGCAGGGTGCCTGGAACACCGGGGAGCTGTTTTTT. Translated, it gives CASTSRLGQGAWNTGELFF.

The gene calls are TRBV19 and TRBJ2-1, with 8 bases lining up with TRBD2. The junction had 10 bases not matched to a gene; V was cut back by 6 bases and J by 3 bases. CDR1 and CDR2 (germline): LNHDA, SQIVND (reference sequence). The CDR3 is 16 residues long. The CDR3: CASRAGGVVGYNEQFF. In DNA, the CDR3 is TGTGCCAGTAGAGCCGGGGGGGTCGTGGGCTACAATGAGCAGTTCTTC.

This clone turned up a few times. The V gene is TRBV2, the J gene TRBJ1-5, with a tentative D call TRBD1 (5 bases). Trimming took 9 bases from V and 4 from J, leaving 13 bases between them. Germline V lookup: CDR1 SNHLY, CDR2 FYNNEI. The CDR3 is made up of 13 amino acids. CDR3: CASVSGANQPQHF. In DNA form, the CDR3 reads TGTGCCAGTGTTAGTGGGGCAAATCAGCCCCAGCATTTT.

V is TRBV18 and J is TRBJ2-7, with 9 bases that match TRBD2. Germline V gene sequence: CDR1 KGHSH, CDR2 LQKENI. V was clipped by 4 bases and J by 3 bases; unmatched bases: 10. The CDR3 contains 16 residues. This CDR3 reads CASSRTGLAGIYEQYF. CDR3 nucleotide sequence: TGTGCCAGCTCACGAACCGGGCTAGCGGGGATCTACGAGCAGTACTTC.

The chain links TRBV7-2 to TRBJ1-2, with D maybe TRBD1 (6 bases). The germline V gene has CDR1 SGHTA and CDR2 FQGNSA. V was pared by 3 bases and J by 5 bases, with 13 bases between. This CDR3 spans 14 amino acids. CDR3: CASSFGGARYGYTF. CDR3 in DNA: TGTGCCAGCAGCTTCGGGGGGGCGAGGTATGGCTACACCTTC.

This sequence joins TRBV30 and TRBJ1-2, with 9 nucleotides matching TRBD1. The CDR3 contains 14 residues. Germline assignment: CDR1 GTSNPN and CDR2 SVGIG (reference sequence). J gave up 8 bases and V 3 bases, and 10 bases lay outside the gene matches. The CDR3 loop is CAWSRQQGARGYTF. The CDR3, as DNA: TGTGCCTGGAGCAGACAACAGGGGGCACGGGGCTACACCTTC.

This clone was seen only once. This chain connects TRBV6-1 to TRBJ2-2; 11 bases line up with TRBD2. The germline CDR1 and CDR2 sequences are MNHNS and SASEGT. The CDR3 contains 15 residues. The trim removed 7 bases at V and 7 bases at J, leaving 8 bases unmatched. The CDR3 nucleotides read TGTGCCAGCAAGGTAGCGGGGGGGCCGAACGGGGAGCTGTTTTTT. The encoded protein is CASKVAGGPNGELFF.

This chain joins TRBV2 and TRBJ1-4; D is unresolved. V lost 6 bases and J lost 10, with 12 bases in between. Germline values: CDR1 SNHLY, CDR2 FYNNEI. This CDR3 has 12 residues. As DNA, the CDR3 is TGTGCCAGCAGCCTGGAGGCCGTAAAACTGTTTTTT. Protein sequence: CASSLEAVKLFF.

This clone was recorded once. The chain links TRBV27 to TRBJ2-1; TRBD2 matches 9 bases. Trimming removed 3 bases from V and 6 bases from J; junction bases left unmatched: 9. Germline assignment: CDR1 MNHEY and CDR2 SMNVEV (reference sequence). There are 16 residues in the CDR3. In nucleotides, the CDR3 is TGTGCCAGCAGTTTCCGACTAGCGGCCAAAAGCAATGAGCAGTTCTTC. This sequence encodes CASSFRLAAKSNEQFF.

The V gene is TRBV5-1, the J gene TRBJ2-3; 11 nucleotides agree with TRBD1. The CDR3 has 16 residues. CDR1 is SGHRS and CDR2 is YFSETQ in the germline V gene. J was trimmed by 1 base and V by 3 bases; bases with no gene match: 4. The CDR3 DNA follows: TGCGCCAGCAGCTCCGGGGACAGGGGGGGCACAGATACGCAGTATTTT. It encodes CASSSGDRGGTDTQYF.

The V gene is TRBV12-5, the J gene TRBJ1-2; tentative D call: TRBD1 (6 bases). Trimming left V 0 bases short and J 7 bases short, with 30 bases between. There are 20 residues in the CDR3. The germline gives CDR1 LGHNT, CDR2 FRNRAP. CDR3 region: CASGLVLMFGDKRRDGGYTF. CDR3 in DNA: TGTGCTAGTGGTTTGGTATTGATGTTCGGGGACAAACGTAGAGATGGTGGCTACACCTTC.

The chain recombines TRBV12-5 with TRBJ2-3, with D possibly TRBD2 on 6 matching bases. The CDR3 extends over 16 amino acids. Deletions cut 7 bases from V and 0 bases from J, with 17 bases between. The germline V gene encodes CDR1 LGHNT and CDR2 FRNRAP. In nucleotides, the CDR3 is TGTGCTAGTGCCCCAGGAGGGCGGACTAGCACAGATACGCAGTATTTT. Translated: CASAPGGRTSTDTQYF.

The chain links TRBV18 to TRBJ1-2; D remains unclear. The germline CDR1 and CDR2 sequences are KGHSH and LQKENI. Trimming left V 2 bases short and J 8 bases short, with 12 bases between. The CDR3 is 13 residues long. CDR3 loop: CASSPSREYGYTF. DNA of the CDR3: TGTGCCAGCTCACCAAGTCGGGAATACGGCTACACCTTC.

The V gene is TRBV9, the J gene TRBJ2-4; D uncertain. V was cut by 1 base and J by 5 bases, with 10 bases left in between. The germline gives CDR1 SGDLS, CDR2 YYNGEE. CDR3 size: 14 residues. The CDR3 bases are TGTGCCAGCAGCGTAAATTGGGCCCAAAACATTCAGTACTTC. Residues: CASSVNWAQNIQYF.

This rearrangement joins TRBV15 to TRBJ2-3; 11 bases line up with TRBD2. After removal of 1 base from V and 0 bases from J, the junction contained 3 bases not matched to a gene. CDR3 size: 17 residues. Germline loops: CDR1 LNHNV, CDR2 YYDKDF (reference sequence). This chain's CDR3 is CATSRGLAGTSTDTQYF. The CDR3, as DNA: TGTGCCACCAGCAGAGGACTAGCGGGGACTAGCACAGATACGCAGTATTTT.

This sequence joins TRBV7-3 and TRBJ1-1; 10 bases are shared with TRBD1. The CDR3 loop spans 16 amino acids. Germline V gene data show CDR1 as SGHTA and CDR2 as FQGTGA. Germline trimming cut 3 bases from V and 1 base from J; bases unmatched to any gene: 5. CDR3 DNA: TGTGCCAGCAGCTTGACAGGGACAGGGGCGAACACTGAAGCTTTCTTT. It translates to CASSLTGTGANTEAFF.

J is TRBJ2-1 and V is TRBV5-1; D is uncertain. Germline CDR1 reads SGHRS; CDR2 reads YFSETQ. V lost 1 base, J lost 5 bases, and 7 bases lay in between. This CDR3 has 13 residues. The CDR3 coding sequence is TGCGCCAGCAGCTTGATAACAAACAATGAGCAGTTCTTC. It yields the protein CASSLITNNEQFF.

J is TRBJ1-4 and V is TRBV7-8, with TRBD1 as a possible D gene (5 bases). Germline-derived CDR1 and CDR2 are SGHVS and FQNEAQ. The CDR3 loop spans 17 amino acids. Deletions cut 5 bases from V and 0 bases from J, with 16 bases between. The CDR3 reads CASSRVSGGTTNEKLFF. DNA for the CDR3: TGTGCCAGCAGCCGCGTGTCGGGGGGTACAACTAATGAAAAACTGTTTTTT.

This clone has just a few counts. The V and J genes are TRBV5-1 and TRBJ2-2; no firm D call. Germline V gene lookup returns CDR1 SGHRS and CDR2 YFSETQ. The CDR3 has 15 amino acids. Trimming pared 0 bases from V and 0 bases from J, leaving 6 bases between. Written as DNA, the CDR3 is TGCGCCAGCAGCTTGGGGCCAGCGAACACCGGGGAGCTGTTTTTT. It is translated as CASSLGPANTGELFF.

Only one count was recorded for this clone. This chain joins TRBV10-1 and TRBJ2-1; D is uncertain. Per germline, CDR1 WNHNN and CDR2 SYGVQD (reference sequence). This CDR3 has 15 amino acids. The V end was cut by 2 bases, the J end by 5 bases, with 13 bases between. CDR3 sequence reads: CASSEGTSKNNEQFF. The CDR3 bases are TGCGCCAGCAGTGAGGGTACTTCGAAAAACAATGAGCAGTTCTTC.

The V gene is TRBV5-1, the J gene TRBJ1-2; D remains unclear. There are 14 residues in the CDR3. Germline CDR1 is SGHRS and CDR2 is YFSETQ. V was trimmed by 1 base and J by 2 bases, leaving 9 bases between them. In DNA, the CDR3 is TGCGCCAGCAGCTTGTCACCAGGAAACTATGGCTACACCTTC. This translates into CASSLSPGNYGYTF.

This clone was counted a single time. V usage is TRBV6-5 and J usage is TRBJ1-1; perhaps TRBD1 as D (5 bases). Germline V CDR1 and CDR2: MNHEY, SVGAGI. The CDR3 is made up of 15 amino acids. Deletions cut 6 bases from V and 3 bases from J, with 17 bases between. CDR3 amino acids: CASSYGGGLDTEAFF. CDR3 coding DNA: TGTGCCAGCAGCTACGGCGGGGGTTTGGACACTGAAGCTTTCTTT.

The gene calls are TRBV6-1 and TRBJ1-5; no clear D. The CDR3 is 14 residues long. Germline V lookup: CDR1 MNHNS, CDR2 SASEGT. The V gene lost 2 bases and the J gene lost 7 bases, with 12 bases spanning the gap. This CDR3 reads CASSESISRQPQHF. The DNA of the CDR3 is TGTGCCAGCAGTGAAAGCATATCAAGACAGCCCCAGCATTTT.

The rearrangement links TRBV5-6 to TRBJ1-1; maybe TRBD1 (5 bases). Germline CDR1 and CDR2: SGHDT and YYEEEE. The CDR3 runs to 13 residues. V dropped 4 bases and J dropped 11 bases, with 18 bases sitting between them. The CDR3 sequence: CASSPGGVGQAFF. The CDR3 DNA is TGTGCCAGCAGCCCGGGTGGTGTGGGGCAGGCTTTCTTT.